This TCR beta chain was obtained from a study of Graves' ophthalmopathy and Graves' hyperthyroidism. Study-level findings and limits: Blood also carried most expanded thyroid clonotypes exceeding 0.001 frequency.

Using RNA transcripts, the TCR beta CDR3 regions were amplified. Investigators did first-round RT-PCR with HTBI primers, then second-round multiplex PCR. MiXCR was run by TCRdb on the multiplex PCR reads, yielding one entry per CDR3 protein. The sample lists about 220,000 distinct CDR3 sequences; 20% to 25% were seen once. Trimming left V 4 bases short and J 0 bases short, with 3 bases between. The germline V gene encodes CDR1 SEHNR and CDR2 FQNEAQ (reference sequence). CDR3 length equals 13 residues. Concerning this clonotype: Its antigen is unknown.

This rearrangement joins TRBV7-9 to TRBJ2-2; D is unclear. The sequence came from a woman aged 45-65 years with Graves' ophthalmopathy. The sequenced sample consisted of peripheral blood. Here the CDR3 reads CASSYPNTGELFF. The CDR3 region has the DNA TGTGCCAGCAGCTATCCGAACACCGGGGAGCTGTTTTTT.